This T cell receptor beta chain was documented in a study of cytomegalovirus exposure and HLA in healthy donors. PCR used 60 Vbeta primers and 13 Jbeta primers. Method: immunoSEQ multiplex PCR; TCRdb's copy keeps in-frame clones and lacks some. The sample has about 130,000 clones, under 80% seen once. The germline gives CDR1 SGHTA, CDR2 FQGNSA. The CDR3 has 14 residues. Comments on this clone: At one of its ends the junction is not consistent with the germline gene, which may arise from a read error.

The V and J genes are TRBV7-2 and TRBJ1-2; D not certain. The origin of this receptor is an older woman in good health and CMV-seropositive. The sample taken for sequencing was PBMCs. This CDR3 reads CASNLNSRRYGYTF. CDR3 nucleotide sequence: TGTGCCAGCAACTTAAACTCCCGCCGGTATGGCTACACCTTC.